This T cell receptor beta chain stems from a study of blood T cell repertoires in COVID-19. Turning to the study itself: There were acute and convalescent COVID-19 samples, and they came from the United States, Italy and Spain. Sample material is recorded as cDNA or gDNA derived from T cells, B-cell-depleted T cells, or PBMCs.

In the source study's methods: Amplification of reference gene primers provided the estimated nucleated cell counts. Clones were sequenced by immunoSEQ multiplex PCR, and TCRdb holds only the in-frame ones, with some missing. V, J and clone size were drawn from that table, and D and trimming were deduced from the DNA. The repertoire has about 260,000 clones, 65% to 90% of them found once; the top ten carry about an eighth. The CDR3 covers 14 residues. The germline V and J ends were trimmed by 10 bases and 7 bases, with 17 bases remaining between them. Germline CDR1 SNHLY, CDR2 FYNNEI. The receptor comes from a human donor in a cohort sampled during active COVID-19. V is TRBV2 and J is TRBJ1-6; D remains unclear. Material: peripheral blood. CDR3 in DNA: TGTGCCACCCGGTCCGGAGGGAGAAATTCACCCCTCCACTTT. This codes for CATRSGGRNSPLHF.